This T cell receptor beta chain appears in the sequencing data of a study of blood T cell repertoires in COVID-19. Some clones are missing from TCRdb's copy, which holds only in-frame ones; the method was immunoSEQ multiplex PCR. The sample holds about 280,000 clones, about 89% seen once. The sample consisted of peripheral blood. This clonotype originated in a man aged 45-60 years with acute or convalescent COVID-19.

The CDR3 region is CATSADTPDRWNSPLHF. The CDR3 nucleotides are TGTGCCACCAGTGCCGACACACCGGACAGATGGAATTCACCCCTCCACTTT. The V call is TRBV24-1, the J call TRBJ1-6, with TRBD1 as a possible D gene (6 bases). The CDR3 loop spans 17 amino acids. Looked up from germline, CDR1 is KGHDR and CDR2 is SFDVKD. V was trimmed by 5 bases and J by 7 bases, leaving 20 bases between them.